This TCR beta chain was recorded in a study of breast tumors, draining lymph nodes, adjacent tissues. Study-level results: Data fit most tumor T cells coming from lymph node, expanding in tumor. Compared with basal-like, luminal-like tumors shared significantly more repertoire with nontumor tissue. Tumor TCR diversity was below lymph nodes but above nontumor tissue. Tumor T cell lymph node origin was a supported hypothesis, not proven.

Looked up from germline, CDR1 is DFQATT and CDR2 is SNEGSKA (reference sequence). This CDR3 is built from 14 residues. The ends lost 2 bases at V and 6 bases at J; junction bases unmatched: 5. TCRdb re-called the multiplex PCR reads with MiXCR, one entry per CDR3 protein. The sample records 200,000 to 300,000 distinct CDR3 sequences, over 25% being singletons. In regard to this clonotype: Its antigen is undetermined. A much larger clone differs from this one at a single base, so this may be a read error.

Breast cancer patients provided tissue from their axillary draining lymph nodes. This chain uses TRBV20-1 with TRBJ2-7, with 12 positions matching TRBD2. The TCR comes from a female donor with breast cancer. Some clones in this sample may be carry-over from other donors' samples. The sequenced sample consisted of axillary lymph node tissue. Here the CDR3 reads CSARLAGGISEQYF. The CDR3 bases are TGCAGTGCTAGACTAGCGGGAGGGATCTCCGAGCAGTACTTC.